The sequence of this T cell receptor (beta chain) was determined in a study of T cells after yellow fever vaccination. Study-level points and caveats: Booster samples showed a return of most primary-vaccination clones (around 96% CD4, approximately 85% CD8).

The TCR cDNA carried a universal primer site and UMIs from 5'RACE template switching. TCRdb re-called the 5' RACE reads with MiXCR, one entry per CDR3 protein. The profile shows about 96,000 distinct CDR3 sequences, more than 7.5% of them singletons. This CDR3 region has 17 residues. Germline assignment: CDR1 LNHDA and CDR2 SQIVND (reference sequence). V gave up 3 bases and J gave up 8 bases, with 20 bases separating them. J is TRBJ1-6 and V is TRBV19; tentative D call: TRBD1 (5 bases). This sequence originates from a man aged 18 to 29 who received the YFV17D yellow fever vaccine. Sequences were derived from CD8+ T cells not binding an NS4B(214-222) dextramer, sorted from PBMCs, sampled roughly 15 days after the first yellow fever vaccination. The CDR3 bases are TGTGCCAGTAGTATTAAAGACGGCGAGGGGTCCTATTCACCCCTCCACTTT. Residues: CASSIKDGEGSYSPLHF.